The text below deals with one T cell receptor beta chain. Data came from immunoSEQ multiplex PCR; TCRdb stores just in-frame clones and leaves some out. The sample records approximately 150,000 clones, 80% to 90% being singletons. This entry belongs to a study of blood T cell repertoires in COVID-19. Background on the study: The cDNA or gDNA used as material had been derived from T cells, B-cell-depleted T cells, or PBMCs.

With 7 bases clipped from V and 4 bases from J, the junction kept 19 bases outside the gene matches. The germline V gene encodes CDR1 MDHEN and CDR2 SYDVKM. This CDR3 contains 18 residues. The V and J genes are TRBV28 and TRBJ2-5, with 9 positions matching TRBD2. This clonotype originated in a man between 35 and 55 years old with acute or convalescent COVID-19. Sequenced: peripheral blood. CDR3 region: CASNLNSGAGGEGETQYF. CDR3 nucleotide sequence: TGTGCCAGCAACCTCAACTCTGGCGCGGGGGGGGAGGGAGAGACCCAGTACTTC.